This TCR beta chain was captured in a study of T cell responses to AZD1222 COVID-19 vaccine. Produced via immunoSEQ multiplex PCR; TCRdb's table is partial and in-frame only. The sample records around 180,000 clones, 80% to 90% being singletons. Findings and caveats of the study: After two AZD1222 doses, spike-specific TCR breadth and depth rose versus day 0. Spike regions recognized by vaccine-associated CD4 TCRs spanned the protein, led by 160-218 and 743-854. Repertoires were sampled only after the peak T cell response.

A note on this clone: What it recognizes is unknown.

V was trimmed by 0 bases and J by 6 bases, leaving 15 bases between them. CDR1 and CDR2 from the germline V gene are MNHEY and SVGEGT. The CDR3 spans 16 residues. This sequence was found in an adult in good health. This chain joins TRBV6-2 or TRBV6-3 and TRBJ2-4; TRBD2 is a possible D gene (6 bases). Sample: peripheral blood, taken on day 0 of AZD1222 vaccination. For the CDR3, the DNA is TGTGCCAGCAGTTACTCGGGACTGGGTGGATTAAACATTCAGTACTTC. Protein sequence: CASSYSGLGGLNIQYF.